This entry lists 17 T cell receptor beta chains sequenced from one sample in a study of blood T cells in healthy people across ages. Then a second PCR, running roughly 6 to 11 cycles, was carried out with a sample-barcoded 5' primer and a J-beta primer mix. Each CDR3 protein is one row after TCRdb ran MiXCR on the 5' RACE reads. This sample carries around 670,000 distinct CDR3 sequences, about 30% of them seen once, and the ten largest clones take roughly 14%. The sequencing sample was made of blood. The origin of the receptors is a woman older than 75 in good health.

The sample holds many counts of this clonotype. The CDR3 spells CASTRGRHGYTF. For the CDR3, the DNA is TGTGCCAGCACCCGGGGGCGGCATGGCTACACCTTC. V gene TRBV21-1 combines with J gene TRBJ1-2; the table's D gene call, TRBD1, was not cross checked with the DNA. TRBV21-1 constitutes a pseudogene. The CDR3 loop spans 12 amino acids.

This clonotype was seen many times. J is TRBJ2-7 and V is TRBV6-5, with D tentatively TRBD2 (6 bases). This CDR3 is 14 amino acids long. Trimming took off 0 bases at V and 7 bases at J, with 13 bases between the two ends. The V gene's germline CDR1 is MNHEY and CDR2 SVGAGI. The CDR3 here is CASSYSRGAGEQYF. The CDR3 region has the DNA TGTGCCAGCAGTTACTCGAGAGGGGCGGGGGAGCAGTACTTC.

This clonotype has just a few counts. Just one base apart from a much larger clone, this may be a read error. The chain joins TRBV9 to TRBJ2-1, with TRBD2 matching over 8 bases. The J call could be wrong; TRBJ2-7 is a better fit for the DNA end. The CDR3 contains 15 residues. Germline V CDR1 and CDR2: SGDLS, YYNGEE. CDR3 bases: TGTGCCAGCAGCGGCGGGGGGTCGTCCTACAATGAGCAGTACTTC. It codes for CASSGGGSSYNEQYF.

The sample holds a few counts of this clonotype. V gene TRBV5-1 combines with J gene TRBJ2-7; D call uncertain. The CDR3 covers 16 residues. Trimming took off 0 bases at V and 2 bases at J, with 15 bases between the two ends. Per germline, CDR1 SGHRS and CDR2 YFSETQ. The CDR3 region has the DNA TGCGCCAGCAGCTTGGCCCCACATTCGAGCCCCTACGAGCAGTACTTC. It is translated as CASSLAPHSSPYEQYF.

The rearrangement joins TRBV13 to TRBJ2-7, with 7 bases identical to TRBD1. Germline V CDR1 and CDR2: PRHDT, FYEKMQ (reference sequence). V shed 6 bases and J 0 bases; nucleotides not matched to a gene: 8. There are 15 residues in the CDR3. The CDR3 nucleotides read TGTGCCAGCAGACTTACAGGGGAATCCTCCTACGAGCAGTACTTC. Translation: CASRLTGESSYEQYF. The full variable domain, rest sourced from reference TRBV13 and TRBJ2-7, is AAGVIQSPRHLIKEKRETATLKCYPIPRHDTVYWYQQGPGQDPQFLISFYEKMQSDKGSIPDRFSAQQFSDYHSELNMSSLELGDSALYFCASRLTGESSYEQYFGPGTRLTVT.

The sample holds many counts of this clonotype. This chain joins TRBV29-1 and TRBJ2-1; D is unclear. The assigned J gene may be wrong: the sequence end matches TRBJ2-7 better. This CDR3 region has 11 residues. Germline CDR1 reads SQVTM; CDR2 reads ANQGSEA. The CDR3 DNA is TGCAGCGTTGACTCCTACAATGAGCAGTACTTC. It is translated as CSVDSYNEQYF.

This clonotype was seen a handful of times. This could be a read error, since a much larger clone is one nucleotide away. The V and J genes are TRBV7-8 and TRBJ2-7; TRBD1 aligns across 8 bases. Germline-derived CDR1 and CDR2 are SGHVS and FQNEAQ. Losses at the gene ends were 8 bases for V and 6 bases for J; bases not matched to a gene: 9. The CDR3 is made up of 13 amino acids. CDR3 sequence reads: CASETGAGCEQYF. The CDR3 nucleotides are TGTGCCAGCGAGACAGGGGCCGGCTGCGAGCAGTACTTC. The entire variable domain, with the rest obtained from reference TRBV7-8 and TRBJ2-7, is as follows: GAGVSQSPRYKVAKRGQDVALRCDPISGHVSLFWYQQALGQGPEFLTYFQNEAQLDKSGLPSDRFFAERPEGSVSTLKIQRTQQEDSAVYLCASETGAGCEQYFGPGTRLTVT.

Turning to this clonotype: This clone may be a read error of a much larger clone one base away. The rearrangement joins TRBV5-5 to TRBJ1-4, with D unresolved. Trimming cost V 0 bases and J 1 base, with 4 bases left between them. This CDR3 spans 14 amino acids. CDR1 and CDR2 from the germline V gene are SGHKS and YYEKEE (reference sequence). The CDR3 here is CASSLAETNEKLFF. CDR3 in DNA: TGTGCCAGCAGCTTGGCCGAAACTAATGAAAAACTGTTTTTT.

This clonotype was picked up a small number of times. A much larger clone lies one base from this, so it may be a read error. The V and J genes are TRBV7-9 and TRBJ2-4; D is undetermined. The length of the CDR3 is 11 residues. Germline loops: CDR1 SEHNR, CDR2 FQNEAQ (reference sequence). The CDR3 spells CSSSLSDIQYF. The DNA of the CDR3 is TGTTCCAGCAGCTTAAGTGACATTCAGTACTTC.

As to this clonotype: Just one base apart from a much larger clone, this may be a read error. The chain joins TRBV6-2 or TRBV6-3 to TRBJ2-7, with D unclear. The CDR3 contains 12 residues. Per germline, CDR1 MNHEY and CDR2 SVGEGT. CDR3 nucleotide sequence: TGTGCCAGCAGAAAGAGCTCCTGCGAGCAGTACTTC. Translating it yields CASRKSSCEQYF.

This clonotype was seen at least ten times. The chain combines TRBV6-1 with TRBJ2-1; 12 bases agree with TRBD2. This CDR3 comprises 15 residues. In germline, CDR1 is MNHNS, CDR2 SASEGT. Unmatched junction bases numbered 8, after V lost 6 bases and J lost 8 bases. The CDR3 DNA sequence: TGTGCCAGCAGGCGCCTAGCGGGGGGGCTTGATGAGCAGTTCTTC. Its translation is CASRRLAGGLDEQFF.

This clonotype was seen a handful of times. One end of the junction varies from germline; a read error may be responsible. The chain is built from TRBV3-1 and TRBJ1-5; D is uncertain. The CDR3 length is 15 residues. The germline V gene has CDR1 LGHDT and CDR2 YNNKEL (reference sequence). The CDR3: CASSQDTLPNRPQHF. In DNA form, the CDR3 reads TGTGCCAGCAGCCAAGACACACTTCCCAATCGGCCCCAGCATTTT.

The J gene is TRBJ1-5, the V gene TRBV5-6; D is unclear. CDR1 and CDR2 (germline): SGHDT, YYEEEE. The CDR3 extends over 15 amino acids. V dropped 0 bases and J dropped 1 base, with 8 bases sitting between them. The CDR3, as DNA: TGTGCCAGCAGCTTGGGAATTGGAAGCAATCAGCCCCAGCATTTT. It yields the protein CASSLGIGSNQPQHF.

This clonotype was detected a few times. The chain carries TRBV28 and TRBJ2-4; weak D call: TRBD2 (5 bases). The CDR3 runs to 11 residues. Germline assignment: CDR1 MDHEN and CDR2 SYDVKM. The ends were cut back, 6 bases at V and 9 bases at J, with 9 bases in the middle. The CDR3 reads CASSRGIIQYF. Here the CDR3 DNA reads TGTGCCAGCAGCCGGGGTATCATTCAGTACTTC.

J is TRBJ2-7 and V is TRBV20-1, with D possibly TRBD2 on 5 matching bases. Germline values: CDR1 DFQATT, CDR2 SNEGSKA (reference sequence). The CDR3 length is 14 residues. V gave up 5 bases and J gave up 1 base, with 15 bases separating them. The DNA of the CDR3 is TGCAGTGCTCCCGGTGCGGGCTATTCCTACGAGCAGTACTTC. Translating gives CSAPGAGYSYEQYF.

This clonotype has a count of ten or more. The J gene is TRBJ2-3, the V gene TRBV4-2; 10 nucleotides agree with TRBD2. CDR3 length: 18 amino acids. CDR1 and CDR2 (germline): LGHNA, YNFKEQ. V lost 2 bases, J lost 4 bases, and 12 bases stayed unmatched. In nucleotides, the CDR3 is TGTGCCAGCAGCCAAACACCCATAGCGGGGGGTTGGGCAGATACGCAGTATTTT. Amino acid sequence: CASSQTPIAGGWADTQYF.

The genes are TRBV10-3 and TRBJ1-1; TRBD1 agrees at 8 bases. Germline CDR1 ENHRY, CDR2 SYGVKD. The V gene end was trimmed by 0 bases and the J gene end by 0 bases; junction bases not matched to a gene: 3. This CDR3 comprises 16 residues. Here the CDR3 DNA reads TGTGCCATCAGTGAGTCCGGGACAGGTCTGAACACTGAAGCTTTCTTT. It translates to CAISESGTGLNTEAFF.